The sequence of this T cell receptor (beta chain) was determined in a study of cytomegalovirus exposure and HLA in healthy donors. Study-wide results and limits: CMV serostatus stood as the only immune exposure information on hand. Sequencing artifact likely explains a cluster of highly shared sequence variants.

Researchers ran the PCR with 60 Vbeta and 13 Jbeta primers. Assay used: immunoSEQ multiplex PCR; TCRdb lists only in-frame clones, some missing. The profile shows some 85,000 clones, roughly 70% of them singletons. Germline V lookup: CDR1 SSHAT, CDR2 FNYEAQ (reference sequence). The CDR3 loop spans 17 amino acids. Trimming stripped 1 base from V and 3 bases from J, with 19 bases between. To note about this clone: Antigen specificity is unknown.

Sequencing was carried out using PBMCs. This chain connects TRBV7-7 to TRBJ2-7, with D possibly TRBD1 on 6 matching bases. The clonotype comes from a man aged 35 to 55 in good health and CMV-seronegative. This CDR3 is CASSLEPPGAQIYEQYF. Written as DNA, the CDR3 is TGTGCCAGCAGCTTAGAGCCTCCAGGGGCCCAAATCTACGAGCAGTACTTC.